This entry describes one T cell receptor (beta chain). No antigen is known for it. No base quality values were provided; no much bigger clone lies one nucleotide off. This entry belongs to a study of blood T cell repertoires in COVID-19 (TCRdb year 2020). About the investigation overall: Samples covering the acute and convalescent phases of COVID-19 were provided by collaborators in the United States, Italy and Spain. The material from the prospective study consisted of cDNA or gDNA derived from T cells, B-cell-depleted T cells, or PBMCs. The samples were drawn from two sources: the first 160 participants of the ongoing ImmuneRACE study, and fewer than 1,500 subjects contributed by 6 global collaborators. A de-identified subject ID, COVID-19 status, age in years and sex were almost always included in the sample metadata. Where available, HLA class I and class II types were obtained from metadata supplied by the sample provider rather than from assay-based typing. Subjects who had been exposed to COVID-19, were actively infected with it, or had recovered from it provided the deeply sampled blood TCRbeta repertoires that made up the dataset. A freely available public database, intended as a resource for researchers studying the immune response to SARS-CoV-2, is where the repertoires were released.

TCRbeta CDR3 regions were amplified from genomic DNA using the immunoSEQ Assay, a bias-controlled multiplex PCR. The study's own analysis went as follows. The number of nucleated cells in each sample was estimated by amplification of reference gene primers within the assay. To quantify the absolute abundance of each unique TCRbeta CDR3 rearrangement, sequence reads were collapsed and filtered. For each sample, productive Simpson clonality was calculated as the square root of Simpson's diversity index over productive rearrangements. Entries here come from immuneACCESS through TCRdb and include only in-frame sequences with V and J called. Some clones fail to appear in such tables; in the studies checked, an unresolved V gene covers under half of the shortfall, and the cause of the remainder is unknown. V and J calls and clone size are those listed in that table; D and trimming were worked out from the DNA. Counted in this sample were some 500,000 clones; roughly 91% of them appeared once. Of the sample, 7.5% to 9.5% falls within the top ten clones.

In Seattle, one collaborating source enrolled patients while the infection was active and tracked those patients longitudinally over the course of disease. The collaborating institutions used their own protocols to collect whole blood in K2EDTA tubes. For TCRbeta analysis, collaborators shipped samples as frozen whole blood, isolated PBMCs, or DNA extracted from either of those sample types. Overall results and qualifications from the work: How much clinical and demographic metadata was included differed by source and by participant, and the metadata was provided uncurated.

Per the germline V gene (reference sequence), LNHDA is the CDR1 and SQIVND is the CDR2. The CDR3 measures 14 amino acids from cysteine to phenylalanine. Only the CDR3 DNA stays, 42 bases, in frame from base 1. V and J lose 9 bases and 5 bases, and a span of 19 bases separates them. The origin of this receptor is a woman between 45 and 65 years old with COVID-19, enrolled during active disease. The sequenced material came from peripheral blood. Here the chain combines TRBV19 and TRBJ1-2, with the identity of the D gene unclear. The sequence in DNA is TGTGCCAGCCGGCCCGGAGGGTTTGGGTATGGCTACACCTTC. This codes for CASRPGGFGYGYTF.